This TCR beta chain was obtained from a study of blood T cells in healthy people across ages. This clonotype was found a few times. The antigen is unknown. Study-wide results and limits: Conclusively comparing naive with antigen-experienced cells was impossible with unsorted PBMCs. As age increased, TCR beta diversity per million T cells fell in a roughly linear fashion.

Sample-barcoded 5' priming and a J-beta primer mix drove a second PCR of about 6 to 11 cycles. TCRdb ran MiXCR on the 5' RACE reads and lists one entry per CDR3 protein. The sample shows 1.5 million to 2 million distinct CDR3 sequences, just under 50% of them seen only once. The sample taken for sequencing was blood. The receptor comes from a woman aged 40 to 50 in good health.

The CDR3 DNA reads as TGTGCCAGCAGCTTAACTACGGCATCGGCATATGGCTACACCTTC. This encodes CASSLTTASAYGYTF. The chain couples TRBV7-2 to TRBJ1-2; D ambiguous. The CDR3 is 15 amino acids. V gave up 2 bases and J gave up 5 bases, with 15 bases separating them. From germline, CDR1 is SGHTA and CDR2 FQGNSA. Supplemented by reference TRBV7-2 and TRBJ1-2, the full variable domain reads GAGVSQSPSNKVTEKGKDVELRCDPISGHTALYWYRQSLGQGLEFLIYFQGNSAPDKSGLPSDRFSAERTGGSVSTLTIQRTQQEDSAVYLCASSLTTASAYGYTFGSGTRLTVV.